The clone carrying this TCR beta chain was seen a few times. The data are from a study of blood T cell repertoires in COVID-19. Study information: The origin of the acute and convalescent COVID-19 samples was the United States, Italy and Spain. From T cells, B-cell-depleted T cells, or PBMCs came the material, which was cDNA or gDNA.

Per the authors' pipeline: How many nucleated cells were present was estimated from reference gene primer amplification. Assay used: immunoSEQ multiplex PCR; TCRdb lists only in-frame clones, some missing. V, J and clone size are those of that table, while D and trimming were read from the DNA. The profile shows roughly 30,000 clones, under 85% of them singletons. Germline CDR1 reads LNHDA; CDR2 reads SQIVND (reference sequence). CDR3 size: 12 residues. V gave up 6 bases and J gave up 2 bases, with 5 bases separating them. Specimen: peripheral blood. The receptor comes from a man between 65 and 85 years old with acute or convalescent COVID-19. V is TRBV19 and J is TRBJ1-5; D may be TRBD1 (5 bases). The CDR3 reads CASRTGNQPQHF. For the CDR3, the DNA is TGTGCCAGTAGGACAGGCAATCAGCCCCAGCATTTT.